The T cell receptor beta chain under discussion was sequenced for a study of a mutant IDH1 vaccine in newly diagnosed glioma. Study details: Earlier therapy was either radiotherapy, temozolomide, or both, and most got both.

In regard to this clone: The target antigen is unknown.

CDR3 length: 18 amino acids. Between the trimmed V and J ends, which lost 5 bases and 2 bases, there was a span of 20 bases. Looked up from germline, CDR1 is SGHDT and CDR2 is YYEEEE. The time point: week 47, end of study. Doses consisted of 300 ug of mutant IDH1 20-mer peptide each, paired with topical imiquimod. Sequencing used immunoSEQ multiplex PCR; TCRdb keeps in-frame clones, though not all of them. The sample has roughly 56,000 clones; about three quarters are singletons. The sequence came from a woman between 35 and 50 years old with glioma. Some clones in this sample may be carry-over from other donors' samples. The source material was PBMCs, sampled from a glioma patient whose treatment included an IDH1 peptide vaccine. The chain employs TRBV5-6 and TRBJ2-6, with D maybe TRBD2 (6 bases). CDR3 bases: TGTGCCAGCAGACCTATCGGGAGTCAACTACCTGGGGCCAACGTCCTGACTTTC. It codes for CASRPIGSQLPGANVLTF.